These 4 T cell receptor beta chains were all obtained from the same sample, sequenced in a study of blood T cells in healthy people across ages (dated by TCRdb to about 2015). Library construction relied on 5' RACE. This sample was sequenced with an Illumina HiSeq 2500. A second PCR of roughly 6 to 11 cycles was run with a J-beta primer mix and a sample-barcoded 5' primer. TCRdb reworked the public reads: Q25 trimming with fastp, MiXCR clone assembly, productive beta chains retained. Each CDR3 protein gets just one entry, which takes the most common genes and DNA from the rows behind it. The sample table holds more than 900,000 distinct CDR3 sequences, of which about 25% were seen once. The ten largest clones capture 0.65% to 0.75% of the sample. This same sample was also taken into another study, of T cells of mothers and their children.

The material sequenced was blood. The receptors were sampled from a girl aged 2 to 9 in good health.

With respect to this clonotype: A junction boundary mismatches the germline segment, possibly from a read error. CDR3 amino acids: CAGSLASGASTDTQYF. CDR3 nucleotide sequence: TGTGCCGGCAGTCTCGCTAGCGGAGCTAGCACAGATACGCAGTATTTT. V gene TRBV28 combines with J gene TRBJ2-3; 7 bases match TRBD2. The CDR3 contains 16 residues. Germline assignment: CDR1 MDHEN and CDR2 SYDVKM.

The chain couples TRBV27 to TRBJ2-5, with D perhaps assigned TRBD1 or TRBD2 (5 bases each). Trimming pared 2 bases from V and 5 bases from J, leaving 12 bases between. CDR1 MNHEY and CDR2 SMNVEV come from the germline V gene (reference sequence). CDR3 length equals 14 residues. The CDR3 here is CASSLQGWGETQYF. CDR3 in DNA: TGTGCCAGCAGTTTACAGGGCTGGGGGGAGACCCAGTACTTC.

The rearrangement uses TRBV5-1 and TRBJ2-2; tentatively, D is TRBD1 (5 bases). CDR3 size: 18 residues. V was pared by 5 bases and J by 2 bases, with 22 bases between. Germline CDR1 and CDR2: SGHRS and YFSETQ. The chain's CDR3 is CASSLPRVGDFNTGELFF. In nucleotides, the CDR3 is TGCGCCAGCAGTCTACCCAGGGTAGGGGATTTTAACACCGGGGAGCTGTTTTTT. Filled out from reference TRBV5-1 and TRBJ2-2, the complete variable domain reads KAGVTQTPRYLIKTRGQQVTLSCSPISGHRSVSWYQQTPGQGLQFLFEYFSETQRNKGNFPGRFSGRQFSNSRSEMNVSTLELGDSALYLCASSLPRVGDFNTGELFFGEGSRLTVL.

This clonotype came up a few times. The chain uses TRBV7-9 and TRBJ1-2; weak D call: TRBD1 (6 bases). CDR3 length: 14 residues. Germline V gene data show CDR1 as SEHNR and CDR2 as FQNEAQ (reference sequence). Between the trimmed V and J ends, which lost 3 bases and 4 bases, there was a span of 12 bases. The CDR3 here is CASSLAGGTYGYTF. The CDR3 DNA sequence: TGTGCCAGCAGCTTGGCCGGGGGCACCTATGGCTACACCTTC. The variable domain in full, with the rest retrieved from reference TRBV7-9 and TRBJ1-2, is DTGVSQNPRHKITKRGQNVTFRCDPISEHNRLYWYRQTLGQGPEFLTYFQNEAQLEKSRLLSDRFSAERPKGSFSTLEIQRTEQGDSAMYLCASSLAGGTYGYTFGSGTRLTVV.